Listed below are T cell receptor beta chains from one sample, sequenced in a study of blood T cell repertoires in COVID-19. TCRdb's copy holds only in-frame clones and misses some; the assay was immunoSEQ multiplex PCR. The sample lists under 300,000 clones; less than 85% were seen once. Sequencing was performed on peripheral blood. The receptor source for this set is a man aged 60 to 75 who had recovered from COVID-19. The CDR3 runs from the conserved cysteine through the conserved F or W. Fields, in order: clone size, D gene, V gene, J gene, CDR3 DNA, CDR3 protein. A D gene is named only where the DNA matches it firmly. Size is omitted from some rows. Given values are once, few, many or a class for expanded clones.

few	.	TRBV28	TRBJ1-5	TGTGCCAGCAGTACACCCGGGGGGCATCAGCCCCAGCATTTT	CASSTPGGHQPQHF
.	TRBD1	TRBV5-1	TRBJ1-2	TGCGCCAGCAGCGTGGACAGGGATCGCTACACCTTC	CASSVDRDRYTF
.	.	TRBV12-3/TRBV12-4	TRBJ2-3	TGTGCCAGCAGCCCCGCGGGCGATACGCAGTATTTT	CASSPAGDTQYF
.	TRBD1	TRBV27	TRBJ1-5	TGTGCCAGCAGAAGACAGGGGGCTCAGCCCCAGCATTTT	CASRRQGAQPQHF
.	.	TRBV14	TRBJ1-6	TGTGCCAGCAGCCCTGCCCCGAAAACGCAGGATTCACCCCTCCACTTT	CASSPAPKTQDSPLHF
.	.	TRBV3-1/TRBV3-2	TRBJ2-7	TGTGCCAGCAGCCACCTATACCGACAATTCTCCTACGAGCAGTACTTC	CASSHLYRQFSYEQYF
.	TRBD2	TRBV20-1	TRBJ2-1	TGCAGTGCTAGTATCCAGCGGGGATACAATGAGCAGTTCTTC	CSASIQRGYNEQFF
.	.	TRBV6-1	TRBJ2-1	TGTGCCAGCAGTGAACAGGGTCGTATGAATGAGCAGTTCTTC	CASSEQGRMNEQFF
once	.	TRBV28	TRBJ1-5	TGTGCCAGCAACCGGGACAAGAACCTTAGCAATCAGCCCCAGCATTTT	CASNRDKNLSNQPQHF
.	.	TRBV14	TRBJ2-1	TGTGCCAGCAGCCAAGCGAAGGGGGGGATTTACAATGAGCAGTTCTTC	CASSQAKGGIYNEQFF
few	.	TRBV4-1	TRBJ2-2	TGCGCCAGCAGCCAACGAGTCACCGGGGAGCTGTTTTTT	CASSQRVTGELFF
.	.	TRBV19	TRBJ2-3	TGTGCCAGTAGTGACCGCCCCATGGGGGGAGGCACAGATACGCAGTATTTT	CASSDRPMGGGTDTQYF
.	.	TRBV3-1/TRBV3-2	TRBJ1-5	TGTGCCAGCAGCCAAGGGGGTGGGGGGCAGCCCCAGCATTTT	CASSQGGGGQPQHF
.	.	TRBV18	TRBJ1-6	TGTGCCAGCTCACCCTTCCCCAGCACAGACTCCTATAATTCACCCCTCCACTTT	CASSPFPSTDSYNSPLHF
.	TRBD1	TRBV5-4	TRBJ1-5	TGTGCCAGCAGCTTACAGGGGGCAGGGCAGCCCCAGCATTTT	CASSLQGAGQPQHF
once	TRBD1	TRBV10-3	TRBJ2-7	TGTGCCATCAGTCCCGGACAGGGGAACTCCTACGAGCAGTACTTC	CAISPGQGNSYEQYF
.	.	TRBV19	TRBJ1-2	TGTGCCAGTAGTCTACGCGGAGCTAACTATGGCTACACCTTC	CASSLRGANYGYTF
.	TRBD2	TRBV12-5	TRBJ2-7	TGTGCTAGTGGTTCGGCTAGCGGGTATCCCTACGAGCAGTACTTC	CASGSASGYPYEQYF
.	.	TRBV5-1	TRBJ2-3	TGCGCCAGCAGCTTTGGCAGCACAGATACGCAGTATTTT	CASSFGSTDTQYF
.	TRBD1	TRBV7-9	TRBJ1-4	TGTGCCAGCAGCCGGGACAGGGGCGCGCAGGAAAAACTGTTTTTT	CASSRDRGAQEKLFF
.	.	TRBV19	TRBJ1-5	TGTGCCAGTAACTGGGGCCGGAGGGGGGGTAGCAATCAGCCCCAGCATTTT	CASNWGRRGGSNQPQHF
.	.	TRBV12-2	TRBJ2-3	TGTGCAAGTCCCATTTATGGCGGCGGACTAGCGTGCGCAGATACGCAGTATTTT	CASPIYGGGLACADTQYF
.	.	TRBV19	TRBJ2-1	TGTGCCAGTTCGATCGGCTCCTACAATGAGCAGTTCTTC	CASSIGSYNEQFF
.	.	TRBV19	TRBJ1-2	TGTGCCAGTGAGGACCTTTCAGGGCGGTCCTCAGGGGATAACTATGGCTACACCTTC	CASEDLSGRSSGDNYGYTF
.	TRBD1	TRBV30	TRBJ2-2	TGTGCCTGGAGGGGACAGGGGCCCACCGGGGAGCTGTTTTTT	CAWRGQGPTGELFF
.	TRBD1	TRBV18	TRBJ1-2	TGTGCCAGCTCCAAGGGACAGGATCGGTATGGCTACACCTTC	CASSKGQDRYGYTF
.	TRBD1	TRBV18	TRBJ1-5	TGTGCCAGCTCAACGGGACAGGGGGGGAATCAGCCCCAGCATTTT	CASSTGQGGNQPQHF
.	TRBD1	TRBV6-5	TRBJ2-7	TGTGCCAGCAGCTCCCAGGGACAGGGGGTCGAGCAGTACTTC	CASSSQGQGVEQYF
.	.	TRBV5-1	TRBJ1-1	TGCGCCAGCAGCTCAAGAGGACAACCTTTTGAAGCTTTCTTT	CASSSRGQPFEAFF
.	.	TRBV15	TRBJ1-3	TGTGCCACCAGCAGCTCCGGGTCCTCTGGAAACACCATATATTTT	CATSSSGSSGNTIYF
.	.	TRBV5-4	TRBJ2-1	TGTGCCAGCAGCTTTGGAACTAGGGTCAATGAGCAGTTCTTC	CASSFGTRVNEQFF
.	TRBD2	TRBV7-6	TRBJ2-7	TGTGCCAGCTCACTAGCGGGAGGAGGGCACGAGCAGTACTTC	CASSLAGGGHEQYF
few	TRBD1	TRBV2	TRBJ1-2	TGTGCCAGCAGTACAGGGGGCAAAAACTATGGCTACACCTTC	CASSTGGKNYGYTF
once	.	TRBV28	TRBJ2-3	TGTGCCAGCAGTTTCTCAGAGGTAGGCGGGGACCGACAGTATTTT	CASSFSEVGGDRQYF
.	TRBD1	TRBV6-5	TRBJ2-7	TGTGCCAGCAGTCAGCCGGGGACAGTGTCCTACGAGCAGTACTTC	CASSQPGTVSYEQYF
.	.	TRBV6-1	TRBJ1-5	TGTGCCAGCAGTGAATGGACAGATAGCAATCAGCCCCAGCATTTT	CASSEWTDSNQPQHF
.	.	TRBV6-5	TRBJ1-5	TGTGCCAGCGGATGGGGCGCTAGCAATCAGCCCCAGCATTTT	CASGWGASNQPQHF
.	TRBD2	TRBV9	TRBJ2-5	TGTGCCAGCAGCGTCGGAGCGGGAGCCGAGACCCAGTACTTC	CASSVGAGAETQYF
.	TRBD1	TRBV5-1	TRBJ2-7	TGCGCCAGCAGCTTGGCTGGACAGGTGTCCTACGAGCAGTACTTC	CASSLAGQVSYEQYF
once	.	TRBV6-1	TRBJ1-5	TGTGCCAGCAGTGAAATCAGGGGCAATCAGCCCCAGCATTTT	CASSEIRGNQPQHF
.	TRBD1	TRBV6-5	TRBJ2-2	TGTGCCAGCTTTCAACAGGGGGACACCGGGGAGCTGTTTTTT	CASFQQGDTGELFF
few	TRBD2	TRBV28	TRBJ2-3	TGTGCCAGCAGTTTAGCGGGAGGAGGCACAGATACGCAGTATTTT	CASSLAGGGTDTQYF
.	.	TRBV6-4	TRBJ1-1	TGTGCCAGCAGTACCAGTGCAGGGCGCGGCACTGAAGCTTTCTTT	CASSTSAGRGTEAFF
.	TRBD2	TRBV14	TRBJ2-3	TGTGCCAGCAGCCAAGTTGGAGGACTAGCGGGGGGGCCGAACACAGATACGCAGTATTTT	CASSQVGGLAGGPNTDTQYF
.	.	TRBV4-1	TRBJ2-1	TGCGCCAGCAGCCAAGAACTGGGGGGTGAGCAGTTCTTC	CASSQELGGEQFF
.	TRBD2	TRBV10-3	TRBJ2-3	TGTGCCATCAGTGAGAGTATAGCGGGATCTGATACGCAGTATTTT	CAISESIAGSDTQYF
.	.	TRBV18	TRBJ1-2	TGTGCCAGCTCACCGGTGGCCATTTCTAACTATGGCTACACCTTC	CASSPVAISNYGYTF
.	TRBD1	TRBV28	TRBJ1-2	TGTGCCAGTCGGGACAGTCGAGGCTACACCTTC	CASRDSRGYTF
.	TRBD1	TRBV25-1	TRBJ1-2	TGTGCCAGCAGTGAGAGACAGGGGAACTATGGCTACACCTTC	CASSERQGNYGYTF
few	TRBD2	TRBV9	TRBJ2-1	TGTGCCAGCAGCGTAGCGGGGGGTTCTGCCTCCCATGAGCAGTTCTTC	CASSVAGGSASHEQFF
many	.	TRBV5-1	TRBJ2-1	TGCGCCAGCAGCCCGGGGGGCGTCCTGGATGAGCAGTTCTTC	CASSPGGVLDEQFF
.	.	TRBV4-1	TRBJ2-7	TGCGCCAGCAGCCAAGATCGGCCGGGTTCCTACGAGCAGTACTTC	CASSQDRPGSYEQYF